This T cell receptor (beta chain) was profiled in a study of T cell repertoires in cytomegalovirus infection. The CDR3 consists of 15 residues. Per germline, CDR1 SEHNR and CDR2 FQNEAQ (reference sequence). V was clipped by 4 bases and J by 5 bases; unmatched bases: 5. Of note for this clonotype: Its antigen is not known.

TCRdb re-called the reads with MiXCR, one entry per CDR3 protein. This sample has about 570,000 distinct CDR3 sequences; roughly 42% occur once, and the top ten carry 48%. The sequences come from cultured PBMCs, collected from culture after CMV antigen stimulation. The source of this sequence is a human donor in good health (CMV status not recorded). Some clones in this sample may be carry-over from other donors' samples. The V gene is TRBV7-9, the J gene TRBJ2-1, with 10 bases fitting TRBD2. CDR3 bases: TGTGCCAGCAGCTATAGCGGGAGGAACCACAATGAGCAGTTCTTC. Amino acid sequence: CASSYSGRNHNEQFF.